This T cell receptor beta chain derives from a study of cytomegalovirus exposure and HLA in healthy donors. Study summary: Genetic ancestry analysis placed 75% to 85% of the approximately 400 donors that were genotyped in the Caucasian-associated cluster.

PCR involved 60 Vbeta and 13 Jbeta primers. In the original processing: About 11 million of 80 million to 85 million unique TCR beta chains were shared, per a later count. Using immunoSEQ multiplex PCR, the repertoire was profiled, and TCRdb retains in-frame clones only, with some absent. Clone size and the V and J calls come from that table; the DNA yielded D and trimming. The sample lists roughly 110,000 clones, around three quarters occurring once. Study-level points and caveats: TRBV6-2, TRBV6-3 and some other V segments were excluded as indistinguishable. Altogether, about 160 TCR beta chains were recorded as cytomegalovirus-associated.

Germline loops: CDR1 SEHNR, CDR2 FQNEAQ (reference sequence). The germline V and J ends were trimmed by 0 bases and 0 bases, with 8 bases remaining between them. This CDR3 has 15 residues. With regard to this clone: Its antigen is not known.

Sequencing was performed on PBMCs. The receptor was derived from a female donor in good health and CMV-seronegative. The chain is built from TRBV7-9 and TRBJ1-1; maybe TRBD1 (6 bases). The CDR3 region is CASSLATGMNTEAFF. The DNA of the CDR3 is TGTGCCAGCAGCTTAGCTACAGGGATGAACACTGAAGCTTTCTTT.